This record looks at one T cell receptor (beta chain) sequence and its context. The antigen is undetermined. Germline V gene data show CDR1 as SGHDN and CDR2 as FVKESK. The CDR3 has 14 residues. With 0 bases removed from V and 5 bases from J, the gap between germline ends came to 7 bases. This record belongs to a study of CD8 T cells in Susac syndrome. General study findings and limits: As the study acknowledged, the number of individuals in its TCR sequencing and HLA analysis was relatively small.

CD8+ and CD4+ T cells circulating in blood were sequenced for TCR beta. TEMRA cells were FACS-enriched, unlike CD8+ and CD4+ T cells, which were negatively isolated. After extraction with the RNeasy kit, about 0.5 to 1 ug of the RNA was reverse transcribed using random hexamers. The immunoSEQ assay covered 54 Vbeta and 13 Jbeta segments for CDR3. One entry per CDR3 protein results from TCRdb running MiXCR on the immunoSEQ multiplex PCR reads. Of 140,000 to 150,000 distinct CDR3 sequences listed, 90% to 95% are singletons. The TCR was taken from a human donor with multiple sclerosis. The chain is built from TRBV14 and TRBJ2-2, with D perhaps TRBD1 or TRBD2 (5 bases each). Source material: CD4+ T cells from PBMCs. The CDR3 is CASSQDWGTGELFF. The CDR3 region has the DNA TGTGCCAGCAGCCAAGATTGGGGGACCGGGGAGCTGTTTTTT.